Each of the 3 T cell receptor beta chains below was sequenced from the same sample in a study of blood T cells in healthy people across ages. Primed by a sample-barcoded 5' primer and a J-beta primer mix, a second PCR proceeded for 7 to 11 cycles. TCRdb reprocessed the 5' RACE reads with MiXCR, giving one entry per CDR3 protein. This sample has roughly 800,000 distinct CDR3 sequences, with 40% to 65% found just once. The material sequenced was blood. The receptors were gathered from a man aged 80 or over in good health.

This chain links TRBV3-1 with TRBJ2-1, with D possibly being TRBD1 or TRBD2 (6 bases each). Per germline, CDR1 LGHDT and CDR2 YNNKEL (reference sequence). CDR3 size: 15 residues. Trimming left V 5 bases short and J 8 bases short, with 19 bases between. The CDR3 DNA follows: TGTGCCAGCAGCTCTGGAGGGGGTGCTTTCGATGAGCAGTTCTTC. Translation: CASSSGGGAFDEQFF.

This clonotype was detected only once. The V gene is TRBV14, the J gene TRBJ2-4; 14 bases agree with TRBD2. The CDR3 has 21 residues. CDR1 is SGHDN and CDR2 is FVKESK in the germline V gene. The V gene end was trimmed by 0 bases and the J gene end by 13 bases; junction bases not matched to a gene: 23. The CDR3 coding sequence is TGTGCCAGCAGCCAAGATCCAGCGACTAGCGGGAGGGGCCGATGGGAAAATGGGCAGTACTTC. Its protein is CASSQDPATSGRGRWENGQYF.

This clonotype came up a few times. The genes are TRBV29-1 and TRBJ1-2; 10 bases align to TRBD1. Germline V gives CDR1 SQVTM, CDR2 ANQGSEA. V shed 5 bases, J shed 4 bases, and the junction held 10 bases outside the gene matches. The CDR3 covers 15 residues. CDR3 sequence (DNA): TGCAGCGTTTACGACAGGGGGCAATGGGGCTATGGCTACACCTTC. Amino acids: CSVYDRGQWGYGYTF.